This T cell receptor beta chain comes out of a study of Ad26.COV2.S vaccination and SARS-CoV-2 variants. Whole-study findings and limits: The authors reported substantial breadth in spike-specific CD8+ and CD4+ T cell responses after vaccination. Comparability of non-spike TCR breadth was observed across vaccine and placebo recipients.

A remark on this clone: What it binds is not known.

Treatment defined: 15 to 20 received Ad26.COV2.S at low or high dose, single or two shots; about 5 received placebo; per-sample allocation not given. Sampling took place 63 days after the first vaccine or placebo injection. Adults aged 18-55 years in Boston included the donor. CDR3 size: 16 residues. CDR1 and CDR2 (germline): SGHRS, YFSETQ. V dropped 3 bases and J dropped 3 bases, with 19 bases sitting between them. Data came from immunoSEQ multiplex PCR; TCRdb stores just in-frame clones and leaves some out. The sample carries about 680,000 clones, about 89% recorded once. This material consisted of peripheral blood, taken in a trial of Ad26.COV2.S vaccine versus placebo. This chain joins TRBV5-1 and TRBJ2-7; D may be TRBD1 (6 bases). This sequence was found in a person between 18 and 60 years old who received the Ad26.COV2.S COVID-19 vaccine or a placebo. Here the CDR3 DNA reads TGCGCCAGCAGCTCCCCTTCGGGACAATTGCGCTACGAGCAGTACTTC. This sequence encodes CASSSPSGQLRYEQYF.